This TCR beta chain came from a study of blood T cell repertoires in COVID-19. Background on the study: PBMCs, B-cell-depleted T cells, or T cells were the source of the cDNA or gDNA that made up the material.

Germline loops: CDR1 KGHSH, CDR2 LQKENI. The CDR3 is 17 amino acids. V trimming: 5 bases; J trimming: 2 bases; junction bases outside the gene matches: 9. Original analysis: Amplification of reference gene primers was used by the study to estimate nucleated cell counts. Produced via immunoSEQ multiplex PCR; TCRdb's table is partial and in-frame only. Clonal size and the V and J genes are those of that table, whereas D and trimming came from the DNA. The top ten clones hold approximately 2.3% of a sample with 150,000 to 200,000 clones, 88% of them seen once. This clonotype was sampled from a man in his 70s with active or convalescent COVID-19. This chain connects TRBV18 to TRBJ2-4; TRBD2 aligns across 10 bases. The specimen was peripheral blood. The CDR3 sequence: CASSTSGILDTKNIQYF. CDR3 coding DNA: TGTGCCAGCTCAACTAGCGGGATCTTGGATACCAAAAACATTCAGTACTTC.